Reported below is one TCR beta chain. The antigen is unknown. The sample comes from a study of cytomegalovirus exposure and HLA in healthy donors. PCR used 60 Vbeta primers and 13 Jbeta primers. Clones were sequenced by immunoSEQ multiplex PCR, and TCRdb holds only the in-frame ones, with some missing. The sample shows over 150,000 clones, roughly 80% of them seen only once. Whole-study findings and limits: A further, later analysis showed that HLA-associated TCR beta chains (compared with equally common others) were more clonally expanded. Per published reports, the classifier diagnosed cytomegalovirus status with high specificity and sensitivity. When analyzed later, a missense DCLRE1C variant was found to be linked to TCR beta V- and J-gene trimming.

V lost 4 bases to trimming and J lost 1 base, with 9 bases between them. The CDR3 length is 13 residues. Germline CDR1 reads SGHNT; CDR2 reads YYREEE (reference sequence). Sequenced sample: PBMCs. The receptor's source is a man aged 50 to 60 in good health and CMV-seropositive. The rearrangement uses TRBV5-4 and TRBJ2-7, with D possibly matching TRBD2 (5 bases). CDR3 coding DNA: TGTGCCAGCAGCCCCGGGGTTTCCTACGAGCAGTACTTC. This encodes CASSPGVSYEQYF.